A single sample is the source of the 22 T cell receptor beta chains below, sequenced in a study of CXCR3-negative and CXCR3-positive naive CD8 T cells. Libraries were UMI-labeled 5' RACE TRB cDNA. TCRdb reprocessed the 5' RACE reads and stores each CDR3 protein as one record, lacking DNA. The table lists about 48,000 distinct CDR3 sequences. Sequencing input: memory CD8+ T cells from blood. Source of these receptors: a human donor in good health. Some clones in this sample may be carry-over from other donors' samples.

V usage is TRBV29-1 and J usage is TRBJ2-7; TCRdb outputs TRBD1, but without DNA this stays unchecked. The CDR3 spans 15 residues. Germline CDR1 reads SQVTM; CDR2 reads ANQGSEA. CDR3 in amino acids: CSVPLGQGSPYEQYF.

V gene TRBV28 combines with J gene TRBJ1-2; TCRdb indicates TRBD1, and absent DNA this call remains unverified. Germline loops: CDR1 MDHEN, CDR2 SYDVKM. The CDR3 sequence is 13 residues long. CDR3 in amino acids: CASSLVRGYGYTF.

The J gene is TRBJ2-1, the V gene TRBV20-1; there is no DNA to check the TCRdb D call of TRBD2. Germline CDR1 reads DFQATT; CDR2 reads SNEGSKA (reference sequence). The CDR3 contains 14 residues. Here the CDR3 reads CSAASGGEINEQFF.

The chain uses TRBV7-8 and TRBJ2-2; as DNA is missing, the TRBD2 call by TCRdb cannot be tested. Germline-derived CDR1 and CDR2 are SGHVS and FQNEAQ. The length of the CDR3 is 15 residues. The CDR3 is CASSPQNRVYGELFF.

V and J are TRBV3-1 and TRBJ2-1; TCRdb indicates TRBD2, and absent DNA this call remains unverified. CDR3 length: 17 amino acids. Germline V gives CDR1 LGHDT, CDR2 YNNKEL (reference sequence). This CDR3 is CASSQDLEKSAYNEQFF.

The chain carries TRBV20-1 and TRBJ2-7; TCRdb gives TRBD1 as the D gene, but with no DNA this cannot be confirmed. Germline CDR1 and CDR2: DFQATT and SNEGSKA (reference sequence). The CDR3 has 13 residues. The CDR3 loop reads CSATGTVAYEQYF.

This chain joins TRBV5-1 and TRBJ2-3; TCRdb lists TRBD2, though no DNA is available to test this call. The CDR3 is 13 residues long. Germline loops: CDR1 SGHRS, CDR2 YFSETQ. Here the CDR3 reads CASALTFRDTQYF.

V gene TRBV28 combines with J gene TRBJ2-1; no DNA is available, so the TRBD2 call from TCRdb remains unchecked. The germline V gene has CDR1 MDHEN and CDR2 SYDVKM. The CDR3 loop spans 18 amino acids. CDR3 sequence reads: CASSLSRGASQRYNEQFF.

CDR3 residues: CASSTTGYEQYF. The chain is built from TRBV4-2 and TRBJ2-7; TCRdb designates TRBD1, a call that cannot be tested without DNA. The CDR3 loop spans 12 amino acids. The germline gives CDR1 LGHNA, CDR2 YNFKEQ.

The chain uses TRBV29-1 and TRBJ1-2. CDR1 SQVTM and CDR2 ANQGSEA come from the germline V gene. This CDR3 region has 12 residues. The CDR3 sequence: CSAVDGGYGYTF.

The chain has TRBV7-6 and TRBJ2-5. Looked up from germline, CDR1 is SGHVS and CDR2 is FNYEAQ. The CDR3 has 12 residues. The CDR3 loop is CASSGFQETQYF.

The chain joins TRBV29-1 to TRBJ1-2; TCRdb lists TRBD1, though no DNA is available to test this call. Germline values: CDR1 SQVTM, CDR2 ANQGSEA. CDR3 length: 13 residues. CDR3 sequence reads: CSVDYKGNNGYTF.

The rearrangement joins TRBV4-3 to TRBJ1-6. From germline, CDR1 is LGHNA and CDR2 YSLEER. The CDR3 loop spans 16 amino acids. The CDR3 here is CASSQDSGANNSPLHF.

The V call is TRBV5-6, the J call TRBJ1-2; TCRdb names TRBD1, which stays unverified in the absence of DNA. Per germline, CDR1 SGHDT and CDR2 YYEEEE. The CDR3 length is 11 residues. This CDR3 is CASSTSDSPIF.

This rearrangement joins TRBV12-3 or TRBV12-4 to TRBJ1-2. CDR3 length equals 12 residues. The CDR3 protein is CASSYDTLGYTF.

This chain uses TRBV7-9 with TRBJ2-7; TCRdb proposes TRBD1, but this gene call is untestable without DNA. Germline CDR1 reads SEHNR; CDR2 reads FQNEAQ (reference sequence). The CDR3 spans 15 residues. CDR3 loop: CASSLGTGRMNEQYF.

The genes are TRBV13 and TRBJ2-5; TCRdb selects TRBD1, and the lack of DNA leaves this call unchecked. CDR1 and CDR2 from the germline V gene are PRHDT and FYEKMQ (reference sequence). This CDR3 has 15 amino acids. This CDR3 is CASSRTGTEKETQYF.

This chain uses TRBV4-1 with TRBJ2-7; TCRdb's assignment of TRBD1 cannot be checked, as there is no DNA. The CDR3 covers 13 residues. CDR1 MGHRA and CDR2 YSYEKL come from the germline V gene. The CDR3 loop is CASSSKRGHEQYF.

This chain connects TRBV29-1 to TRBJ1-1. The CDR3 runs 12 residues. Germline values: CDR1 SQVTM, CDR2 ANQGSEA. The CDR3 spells CSVPEGGTEAFF.

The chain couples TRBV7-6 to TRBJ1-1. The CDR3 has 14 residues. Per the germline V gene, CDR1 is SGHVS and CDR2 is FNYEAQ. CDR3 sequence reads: CASSLEDGNTEAFF.

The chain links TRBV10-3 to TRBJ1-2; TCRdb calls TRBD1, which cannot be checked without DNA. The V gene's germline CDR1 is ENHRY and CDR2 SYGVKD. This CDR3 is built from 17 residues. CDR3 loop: CAISDPGQGNLGYGYTF.

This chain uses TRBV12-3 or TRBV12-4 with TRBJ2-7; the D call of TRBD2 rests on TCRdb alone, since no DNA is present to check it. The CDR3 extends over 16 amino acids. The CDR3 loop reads CASSPSRLAGAYEQYF.